The next 32 T cell receptor beta chains were all read from a single sample in a study of blood T cells in healthy people across ages. Through a sample-barcoded 5' primer and a J-beta primer mix, a second PCR was run for roughly 6 to 11 cycles. In TCRdb, the 5' RACE reads were re-called with MiXCR into one record per CDR3 protein. The table has about 760,000 distinct CDR3 sequences, about 25% seen once. The same sample was also studied in work on T cells of mothers and their children.

The sample taken for sequencing was blood. These receptors all come from a boy aged 5-17 years in good health.

This clonotype was seen a handful of times. The chain employs TRBV13 and TRBJ1-2, with 7 bases that match TRBD1. J lost 4 bases, V lost 4 bases, and 6 bases had no gene match. CDR3 length: 14 residues. CDR1 PRHDT and CDR2 FYEKMQ come from the germline V gene (reference sequence). The CDR3 DNA reads TGTGCCAGCAGCTACCAGGGACAGCTCTATGGCTACACCTTC. Its protein is CASSYQGQLYGYTF.

In its sample, this clonotype was seen a few times. The gene calls are TRBV9 and TRBJ2-7; no definite D call. Germline loops: CDR1 SGDLS, CDR2 YYNGEE. The CDR3 spans 14 residues. The V and J ends lost 4 bases and 2 bases respectively, with 13 bases between them. The CDR3 nucleotides are TGTGCCAGCAGCCCAAGGACGAGTACCTACGAGCAGTACTTC. It yields the protein CASSPRTSTYEQYF.

This chain joins TRBV5-1 and TRBJ2-2; maybe TRBD2 (5 bases). This CDR3 has 12 residues. Germline loops: CDR1 SGHRS, CDR2 YFSETQ. CDR3 nucleotide sequence: TGCGGGCAGCGGACGGACACCGGGGAGCTGTTTTTT. This codes for CGQRTDTGELFF.

The CDR3 DNA reads TGCGCCAGCAGCCAAGATCAAAAGGGGGGCCTCCCCTACGAGCAGTACTTC. This encodes CASSQDQKGGLPYEQYF. The chain joins TRBV4-3 to TRBJ2-7; D is tentatively TRBD1 or TRBD2 (6 bases each). Germline values: CDR1 LGHNA, CDR2 YSLEER. The CDR3 contains 17 residues. Trimming removed 0 bases from V and 2 bases from J, with 17 bases in between.

This clonotype was observed many times. The chain employs TRBV4-1 and TRBJ2-7; D is ambiguous. V was pared by 0 bases and J by 1 base, with 4 bases between. Per germline, CDR1 MGHRA and CDR2 YSYEKL. The CDR3 loop spans 13 amino acids. The CDR3 here is CASSQEGSYEQYF. The CDR3 DNA reads TGCGCCAGCAGCCAAGAGGGATCCTACGAGCAGTACTTC.

Details on this clonotype: The junction and the germline gene differ at one end; a read error may be behind it. The V and J genes are TRBV10-2 and TRBJ2-5; D is unresolved. This CDR3 has 14 residues. Germline CDR1 reads WSHSY; CDR2 reads SAAADI. The CDR3 region has the DNA TGCGCCAGCAGTGAGTCGTTAGTCGGAGAGACCCGGTACTTC. This codes for CASSESLVGETRYF.

This chain joins TRBV12-3 or TRBV12-4 and TRBJ2-3; D assignment may be TRBD1 or TRBD2 (5 bases each). The CDR3 spans 12 residues. V was pared by 2 bases and J by 13 bases, with 13 bases between. The CDR3 spells CASSLIAGREYF. For the CDR3, the DNA is TGTGCCAGCAGTTTAATCGCAGGGAGAGAGTATTTT.

In this sample, this clonotype turned up a few times. The genes are TRBV10-3 and TRBJ2-2; D not certain. This CDR3 spans 16 amino acids. The V end was cut by 0 bases, the J end by 1 base, with 9 bases between. Looked up from germline, CDR1 is ENHRY and CDR2 is SYGVKD. DNA of the CDR3: TGTGCCATCAGTGAGTCGGCCACGTTGAACACCGGGGAGCTGTTTTTT. Encoded protein: CAISESATLNTGELFF.

The chain carries TRBV29-1 and TRBJ1-1; TRBD1 agrees at 8 bases. The CDR3 is made up of 15 amino acids. The germline gives CDR1 SQVTM, CDR2 ANQGSEA. With 4 bases clipped from V and 3 bases from J, the junction kept 10 bases outside the gene matches. The CDR3 loop reads CSVGGSGGRDTEAFF. The DNA for the CDR3 is TGCAGCGTTGGAGGGTCAGGGGGCAGGGACACTGAAGCTTTCTTT.

This clonotype was seen a few times. The chain has TRBV28 and TRBJ2-2, with D uncertain. Trimming pared 5 bases from V and 7 bases from J, leaving 14 bases between. Germline V CDR1 and CDR2: MDHEN, SYDVKM. This CDR3 region has 14 residues. The CDR3 region is CASSRQALGGELFF. CDR3 in DNA: TGTGCCAGCAGTCGACAAGCCCTGGGCGGGGAGCTGTTTTTT.

This clonotype came up a few times. J is TRBJ2-4 and V is TRBV9, with 9 bases matching TRBD2. The trim removed 0 bases at V and 8 bases at J, leaving 6 bases unmatched. Germline CDR1 and CDR2: SGDLS and YYNGEE. The CDR3 has 15 residues. Written as DNA, the CDR3 is TGTGCCAGCAGCGTAGGGGGACTAGCTTTGGACATTCAGTACTTC. Protein: CASSVGGLALDIQYF.

The chain's CDR3 is CASSAGELFF. The CDR3 DNA reads TGTGCCAGCTCCGCCGGGGAGCTGTTTTTT. This chain uses TRBV6-1 with TRBJ2-2; D ambiguous. V gave up 8 bases and J gave up 6 bases, with 4 bases separating them. CDR3 length: 10 amino acids. Germline CDR1 is MNHNS and CDR2 is SASEGT.

This clonotype was counted only a few times. The chain is built from TRBV28 and TRBJ2-5; 7 bases map to TRBD2. V lost 5 bases and J lost 0; bases outside the gene matches: 12. Per the germline V gene, CDR1 is MDHEN and CDR2 is SYDVKM. The CDR3 is 17 residues long. CDR3: CASSPRRERMYQETQYF. In DNA form, the CDR3 reads TGTGCCAGCAGTCCTCGGCGGGAGCGGATGTACCAAGAGACCCAGTACTTC.

This clonotype came up a few times. The chain carries TRBV29-1 and TRBJ2-5; TRBD1 matches 9 bases. Germline V gene sequence: CDR1 SQVTM, CDR2 ANQGSEA. V shed 1 base, J shed 5 bases, and the junction held 11 bases outside the gene matches. CDR3 length equals 16 residues. The CDR3 spells CSVEVGGQGLSETQYF. CDR3 coding DNA: TGCAGCGTTGAAGTGGGGGGACAGGGACTGTCGGAGACCCAGTACTTC. Looking up the rest from reference TRBV29-1 and TRBJ2-5 gives the full variable domain: SAVISQKPSRDICQRGTSLTIQCQVDSQVTMMFWYRQQPGQSLTLIATANQGSEATYESGFVIDKFPISRPNLTFSTLTVSNMSPEDSSIYLCSVEVGGQGLSETQYFGPGTRLLVL.

The rearrangement joins TRBV27 to TRBJ2-1; 11 bases agree with TRBD1. This CDR3 has 14 residues. CDR1 is MNHEY and CDR2 is SMNVEV in the germline V gene (reference sequence). Trimming at V came to 4 bases and at J to 7 bases, leaving 3 bases not matched to a gene. The CDR3 spells CASSSGQGGNEQFF. Written as DNA, the CDR3 is TGTGCCAGCAGTTCGGGACAGGGGGGGAATGAGCAGTTCTTC.

This clonotype was seen once. The chain employs TRBV5-1 and TRBJ2-7; TRBD1 agrees at 7 bases. The trim removed 6 bases at V and 5 bases at J, leaving 11 bases unmatched. The germline gives CDR1 SGHRS, CDR2 YFSETQ. The CDR3 extends over 14 amino acids. The DNA of the CDR3 is TGCGCCAGCACATGGGTAACAGGGGCCCACGAGCAGTACTTC. This sequence encodes CASTWVTGAHEQYF. Full variable domain (outside the CDR3, taken from reference TRBV5-1 and TRBJ2-7): KAGVTQTPRYLIKTRGQQVTLSCSPISGHRSVSWYQQTPGQGLQFLFEYFSETQRNKGNFPGRFSGRQFSNSRSEMNVSTLELGDSALYLCASTWVTGAHEQYFGPGTRLTVT.

The V gene is TRBV7-3, the J gene TRBJ2-5; D is unclear. Trimming took off 5 bases at V and 5 bases at J, with 12 bases between the two ends. CDR1 and CDR2 (germline): SGHTA, FQGTGA. This CDR3 is built from 13 residues. The CDR3 DNA is TGTGCCAGCAGCGTCACAGTGATGGAGACCCAGTACTTC. It is translated as CASSVTVMETQYF.

Only a few counts were recorded for this clonotype. The rearrangement uses TRBV7-2 and TRBJ2-3, with 9 bases aligning to TRBD2. Trimming cost V 1 base and J 9 bases; bases outside gene matches: 5. Germline-derived CDR1 and CDR2 are SGHTA and FQGNSA. The CDR3 has 14 residues. The DNA for the CDR3 is TGTGCCAGCAGCTTAGGGAGAGCGGGAGGCACGCAGTATTTT. It is translated as CASSLGRAGGTQYF.

The V gene is TRBV9, the J gene TRBJ1-1; weak D call: TRBD1 (6 bases). The germline V gene encodes CDR1 SGDLS and CDR2 YYNGEE. V lost 2 bases and J lost 0, with 11 bases in between. CDR3 length: 15 amino acids. The CDR3 sequence is CASSVNREMNTEAFF. The CDR3 bases are TGTGCCAGCAGCGTGAACAGGGAGATGAACACTGAAGCTTTCTTT. The full variable domain, its missing parts supplied by reference TRBV9 and TRBJ1-1, is DSGVTQTPKHLITATGQRVTLRCSPRSGDLSVYWYQQSLDQGLQFLIQYYNGEERAKGNILERFSAQQFPDLHSELNLSSLELGDSALYFCASSVNREMNTEAFFGQGTRLTVV.

This clonotype came up once. The chain carries TRBV7-9 and TRBJ2-3; D gene uncertain. Trimming shortened V by 5 bases and J by 0 bases, and 9 bases separated the two germline ends. The CDR3 spans 14 residues. Germline lookup yields CDR1 SEHNR and CDR2 FQNEAQ (reference sequence). The CDR3 spells CASSRSSSTDTQYF. The CDR3, as DNA: TGTGCCAGCAGCCGTTCATCTAGCACAGATACGCAGTATTTT.

This clonotype was counted a few times. The chain joins TRBV2 to TRBJ1-1, with 8 positions matching TRBD1. Germline CDR1 reads SNHLY; CDR2 reads FYNNEI. V was clipped by 2 bases and J by 10 bases; unmatched bases: 12. This CDR3 comprises 15 residues. As DNA, the CDR3 is TGTGCCAGCAGTGAAATGCCAGGGGGCGGGCTAGGAGCTTTCTTT. The encoded protein is CASSEMPGGGLGAFF.

Comment on this clonotype: Possible read error: a much larger clone is one base away. The conserved final phenylalanine or tryptophan is absent from the CDR3, which likely points to a read error. The J gene is TRBJ2-5, the V gene TRBV20-1, with unresolved D. Germline values: CDR1 DFQATT, CDR2 SNEGSKA (reference sequence). The CDR3 is made up of 16 amino acids. Trimming pared 0 bases from V and 4 bases from J, leaving 18 bases between. CDR3 in amino acids: CSAREFGGTLRETQYS. CDR3 nucleotide sequence: TGCAGTGCTAGAGAATTCGGCGGAACTCTCAGAGAGACCCAGTACTCC.

CDR3 sequence (DNA): TGTGCCAGCAGCCCCAGGACTAACAATGAGCAGTTCTTC. This translates into CASSPRTNNEQFF. V gene TRBV13 combines with J gene TRBJ2-1, with TRBD2 as a possible D gene (6 bases). CDR1 and CDR2 from the germline V gene are PRHDT and FYEKMQ (reference sequence). With 5 bases removed from V and 5 bases from J, the gap between germline ends came to 10 bases. The CDR3 has 13 residues.

V and J are TRBV7-2 and TRBJ1-6; the D is unclear. Germline V gene data show CDR1 as SGHTA and CDR2 as FQGNSA. The CDR3 length is 16 residues. The germline V and J ends were trimmed by 2 bases and 7 bases, with 15 bases remaining between them. The CDR3 nucleotides are TGTGCCAGCAGCTTACAATCGGCCTCACTGAATTCACCCCTCCACTTT. Protein sequence: CASSLQSASLNSPLHF.

The chain uses TRBV30 and TRBJ2-5; the match to TRBD2 covers 8 bases. J lost 2 bases, V lost 0 bases, and 5 bases had no gene match. The CDR3 has 15 residues. Germline CDR1 and CDR2: GTSNPN and SVGIG (reference sequence). This chain's CDR3 is CAWSVPGGRQETQYF. The CDR3 DNA is TGTGCCTGGAGTGTACCGGGGGGGAGACAAGAGACCCAGTACTTC.

The rearrangement joins TRBV29-1 to TRBJ1-4, with unresolved D. CDR3 size: 14 residues. The germline V gene has CDR1 SQVTM and CDR2 ANQGSEA. With 2 bases removed from V and 10 bases from J, the gap between germline ends came to 17 bases. The CDR3 reads CSVEIPAEVGKLFF. CDR3 nucleotides: TGCAGCGTTGAAATCCCGGCGGAGGTTGGAAAACTGTTTTTT.

This clonotype turned up a few times. V and J are TRBV20-1 and TRBJ2-4; D remains unclear. Germline V gene data show CDR1 as DFQATT and CDR2 as SNEGSKA (reference sequence). The V end was cut by 0 bases, the J end by 0 bases, with 6 bases between. The CDR3 loop spans 14 amino acids. In DNA, the CDR3 is TGCAGTGCTAGAGACACGGGAGCCAAAAACATTCAGTACTTC. It translates to CSARDTGAKNIQYF.

This clonotype was picked up a small number of times. The chain couples TRBV11-2 to TRBJ2-1, with 8 bases lining up with TRBD1. Germline values: CDR1 SGHAT, CDR2 FQNNGV. The V gene end was trimmed by 3 bases and the J gene end by 2 bases; junction bases not matched to a gene: 3. The CDR3 loop spans 15 amino acids. For the CDR3, the DNA is TGTGCCAGCAGCTTCAACAGGGGGACCTACAATGAGCAGTTCTTC. It encodes CASSFNRGTYNEQFF.

CDR3 sequence (DNA): TGTGCTAGTGGTGGATGGGGCCCCGGGGCCAACGTCCTGACTTTC. Its translation: CASGGWGPGANVLTF. The chain uses TRBV12-5 and TRBJ2-6, with a tentative D call TRBD1 (5 bases). The CDR3 is 15 amino acids. Trimming stripped 5 bases from V and 4 bases from J, with 12 bases between. In germline, CDR1 is LGHNT, CDR2 FRNRAP.

The count of this clonotype is one. The chain employs TRBV7-2 and TRBJ2-5; 8 bases are a match to TRBD2. Near its end, the DNA agrees better with TRBJ2-1, so the J call may be wrong. Germline CDR1 is SGHTA and CDR2 is FQGNSA. The CDR3 contains 13 residues. CDR3 in DNA: TGTGCCAGCAGCCCCACGGGACTAGGTGAGCAGTTCTTC. This codes for CASSPTGLGEQFF.

This clonotype was seen only a few times. The J gene is TRBJ2-7, the V gene TRBV7-9, with D uncertain. Germline loops: CDR1 SEHNR, CDR2 FQNEAQ (reference sequence). This CDR3 contains 15 residues. Trimming shortened V by 1 base and J by 3 bases, and 13 bases separated the two germline ends. Here the CDR3 reads CASSLVGTYHYEQYF. DNA of the CDR3: TGTGCCAGCAGCTTAGTTGGTACCTATCACTACGAGCAGTACTTC. Full variable domain (remainder filled in from reference TRBV7-9 and TRBJ2-7): DTGVSQNPRHKITKRGQNVTFRCDPISEHNRLYWYRQTLGQGPEFLTYFQNEAQLEKSRLLSDRFSAERPKGSFSTLEIQRTEQGDSAMYLCASSLVGTYHYEQYFGPGTRLTVT.

This clonotype came up a few times. V is TRBV9 and J is TRBJ2-1, with 13 positions matching TRBD2. The V gene end was trimmed by 4 bases and the J gene end by 9 bases; junction bases not matched to a gene: 7. The CDR3 is 15 amino acids. Germline values: CDR1 SGDLS, CDR2 YYNGEE. The CDR3 sequence is CASSLGTSGEGEQFF. DNA for the CDR3: TGTGCCAGCAGCCTTGGGACTAGCGGGGAAGGTGAGCAGTTCTTC.